This TCR beta chain was recorded in a study of blood T cell repertoires in COVID-19. Study-level background: T cells, B-cell-depleted T cells, or PBMCs supplied cDNA or gDNA.

Trimming removed 5 bases at V and 6 bases at J, with 8 bases between. CDR3 size: 10 residues. Germline CDR1 DFQATT, CDR2 SNEGSKA (reference sequence). The cohort comprised adults aged about 18 to 89 years residing in approximately 25 US areas. Authors' analysis steps: Amplification of reference gene primers provided the estimated nucleated cell counts. Sequenced by immunoSEQ multiplex PCR; TCRdb stores in-frame clones only, minus some. For V, J and clone size, that table is used; D and trimming come from the DNA. The repertoire includes over 300,000 clones, 85% to 90% of them detected once, and about 0.89% sits in the top ten.

This chain joins TRBV20-1 and TRBJ2-7, with D possibly TRBD2 on 6 matching bases. What was sequenced was PBMCs or T cells enriched from blood (not recorded which). The clonotype comes from a woman aged 30 to 39 with acute COVID-19. The CDR3 spells CSAAGSEQYF. Written as DNA, the CDR3 is TGCAGTGCTGCGGGGAGCGAGCAGTACTTC.